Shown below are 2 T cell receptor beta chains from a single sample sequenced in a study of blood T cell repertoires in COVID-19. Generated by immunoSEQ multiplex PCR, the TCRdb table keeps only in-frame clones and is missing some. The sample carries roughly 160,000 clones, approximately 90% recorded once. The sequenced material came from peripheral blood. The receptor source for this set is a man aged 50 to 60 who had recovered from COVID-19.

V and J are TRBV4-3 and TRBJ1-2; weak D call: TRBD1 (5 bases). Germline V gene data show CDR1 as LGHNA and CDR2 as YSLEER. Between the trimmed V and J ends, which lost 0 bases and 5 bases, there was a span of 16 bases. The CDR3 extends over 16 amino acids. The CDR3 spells CASSQDLRQKVYGYTF. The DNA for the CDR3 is TGCGCCAGCAGCCAAGATCTCAGACAGAAAGTTTATGGCTACACCTTC.

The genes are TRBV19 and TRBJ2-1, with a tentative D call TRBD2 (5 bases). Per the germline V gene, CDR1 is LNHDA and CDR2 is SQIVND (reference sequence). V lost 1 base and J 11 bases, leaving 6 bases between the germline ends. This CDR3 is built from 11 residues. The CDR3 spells CASSIAGKQFF. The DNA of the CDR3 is TGTGCCAGTAGTATAGCGGGAAAGCAGTTCTTC.